This TCR beta chain was documented in a study of PD-1 blockade in classical Hodgkin lymphoma. Notes on the study in general: Whoever responded completely had baseline diversity much like that seen in newly diagnosed patients. Individuals who commenced nivolumab within less than 1 year of ASCT were excluded.

Brentuximab vedotin exposure varied among the patients, all of whom had relapsed after autologous stem cell transplantation. In regard to this clone: Its antigen is unidentified.

TCRdb keeps only in-frame clones here, not all; method: immunoSEQ multiplex PCR. This sample has about 100,000 clones, with approximately 90% found just once. This clonotype was obtained from a human donor with classical Hodgkin lymphoma. The sequences come from peripheral blood mononuclear cells (PBMCs), collected before the second cycle of nivolumab.

CDR3 in amino acids: CASSVGTTEYEQYF. In DNA form, the CDR3 reads TGTGCCAGCAGCGTAGGGACGACAGAGTACGAGCAGTACTTC. The chain has TRBV9 and TRBJ2-7; maybe TRBD1 (5 bases). Between the trimmed V and J ends, which lost 0 bases and 4 bases, there was a span of 11 bases. The CDR3 is made up of 14 amino acids. CDR1 and CDR2 (germline): SGDLS, YYNGEE.